This is a list of T cell receptor beta chains from one sample in a study of T-cell reconstitution after alpha-beta-depleted transplantation in children. One entry per CDR3 protein results from TCRdb running MiXCR on the PCR reads. Here the sample spans some 590,000 distinct CDR3 sequences, about 10% being singletons. The source was PBMCs from the stem cell graft donor, collected from the stem cell graft. These receptors were collected from a human donor who donated a stem cell graft to a child with acute myeloid leukemia. Each CDR3 is given with its conserved first and last residue. A D gene is named only where the DNA matches it firmly. Some rows mark clone size as missing; the rest say once, few, many or name a class of expanded clone.

d_gene,v_gene,j_gene,abundance,CDR3aa
-,TRBV15,TRBJ1-5,few,CATSRDKGRGEYSNQPQHF
-,TRBV7-2,TRBJ1-3,few,CASSLAAANSPSGNTIYF
TRBD1,TRBV20-1,TRBJ1-1,few,CSAPDRVRNTEAFF
-,TRBV9,TRBJ2-7,-,CASSVRRRERNTSYEQYF
TRBD2,TRBV5-1,TRBJ2-7,-,CASSWTSGAGFYEQYF
-,TRBV11-2,TRBJ1-2,-,CASTPSGFGYTF
-,TRBV9,TRBJ1-4,many,CASSEGPNDNEKLFF
-,TRBV4-3,TRBJ1-2,many,CASSQDLETVYGYTF
-,TRBV10-3,TRBJ2-2,few,CAINRNPGELFF
-,TRBV29-1,TRBJ2-6,-,CSVEDPSGANVLTF
-,TRBV14,TRBJ1-6,many,CASSPGGPLHF
-,TRBV20-1,TRBJ1-6,few,CSASRRGSGSPLHF
-,TRBV28,TRBJ2-7,many,CASSSTPPGFEQYF
-,TRBV12-3/TRBV12-4,TRBJ1-3,-,CASSGEYTIYF
TRBD2,TRBV20-1,TRBJ2-1,many,CSARRVTSGPSKQFF
TRBD1,TRBV12-3/TRBV12-4,TRBJ1-2,-,CASSSPGRGYYGYTF
-,TRBV4-2,TRBJ2-3,few,CASSRGGGQDTQYF
-,TRBV28,TRBJ1-5,few,CASSLYGRVDQPQHF
-,TRBV3-1,TRBJ2-7,-,CASSQEFRTAYEQYF
-,TRBV11-2,TRBJ2-1,-,CASSLVRLGVAPSSYNEQFF
-,TRBV24-1,TRBJ2-3,-,CATSDPQRASTDTQYF
-,TRBV6-2/TRBV6-3,TRBJ2-3,-,CASSLQTPKGTDTQYF
-,TRBV4-2,TRBJ1-5,-,CASSHSTLQGNQPQHF
TRBD1,TRBV18,TRBJ2-5,-,CASSPEQGATSKTQYF
-,TRBV2,TRBJ1-3,-,CASMLRDSGNTIYF
TRBD1,TRBV7-2,TRBJ2-7,once,CASSPWDRGGSYEQYF
TRBD2,TRBV18,TRBJ2-7,-,CASSPQAEEREGRLDSEQYF
-,TRBV30,TRBJ2-1,-,CAWSSSESSYNEQFF
TRBD1,TRBV29-1,TRBJ2-2,many,CSVGAGGYTGELFF
TRBD1,TRBV24-1,TRBJ2-3,-,CATSDRTGGAGDTQYF
-,TRBV15,TRBJ2-1,few,CATRGGSGSVQGNEQFF
-,TRBV30,TRBJ1-5,-,CAWSVRTVGQPQHF
TRBD2,TRBV29-1,TRBJ2-4,many,CSVVGGLAYSAKNIQYF
-,TRBV30,TRBJ2-5,-,CAWSARGGGTQYF
-,TRBV9,TRBJ2-4,many,CASSLDWGSKNIQYF
-,TRBV20-1,TRBJ1-5,few,CSARLGTTNQPQHF
-,TRBV5-1,TRBJ2-7,few,CASSLAGGTNYEQYF
-,TRBV19,TRBJ2-7,-,CASNPQGNTYEQYF
-,TRBV10-3,TRBJ2-2,-,CAIATRDPGELFF
-,TRBV5-1,TRBJ1-4,many,CASSSTSGAVREKLFF